This passage covers 3 T cell receptor beta chains from one sample sequenced in a study of Tregs in tolerant kidney transplant recipients. TCRdb's copy holds only in-frame clones and misses some; the assay was immunoSEQ multiplex PCR. The sample has fewer than 80,000 clones; 95% to 98% are singletons. This material consisted of CD4+ T cells from blood, taken before the transplant. All receptors come from a human donor who received a combined kidney and bone marrow transplant.

The rearrangement joins TRBV4-2 to TRBJ1-4; tentative D call: TRBD1 (5 bases). Germline CDR1 and CDR2: LGHNA and YNFKEQ. Deletions cut 2 bases from V and 0 bases from J, with 10 bases between. The CDR3 consists of 16 residues. The CDR3 protein is CASSQHGGSTNEKLFF. CDR3 coding DNA: TGTGCCAGCAGCCAACATGGGGGGTCAACTAATGAAAAACTGTTTTTT.

The chain joins TRBV18 to TRBJ2-7; 10 bases match TRBD2. Germline values: CDR1 KGHSH, CDR2 LQKENI. The CDR3 covers 16 residues. Germline trimming cut 0 bases from V and 3 bases from J; bases unmatched to any gene: 5. The DNA of the CDR3 is TGTGCCAGCTCACCACCGGGACTAGCGAAAGGCTACGAGCAGTACTTC. Translated: CASSPPGLAKGYEQYF.

The rearrangement links TRBV30 to TRBJ2-5, with a tentative D call TRBD2 (6 bases). Germline CDR1 GTSNPN, CDR2 SVGIG (reference sequence). V lost 0 bases to trimming and J lost 2 bases, with 10 bases between them. There are 14 residues in the CDR3. The CDR3, as DNA: TGTGCCTGGAGTGTACCGGGACTTCAAGAGACCCAGTACTTC. This encodes CAWSVPGLQETQYF.